This entry is about one T cell receptor beta chain. No antigen is known for it. This entry is derived from a study of shared clonotypes between healthy human individuals. Study results and limitations: Relative to memory subsets, naive subsets generally showed larger estimated richness.

The study enrolled healthy HIV-negative adults without recent acute infections or vaccinations as donors. Original analysis: ImmunoSEQ junction-only sequences lacked quality scores, so their filtering differed. The protocol was immunoSEQ multiplex PCR, while the TCRdb copy is restricted to in-frame clones and leaves out a portion. The V and J calls and clone size are taken from that table; D and trimming were inferred from the DNA. The sample includes over 2 million clones, roughly 96% of them seen just once. The J segment lost 8 bases and the V segment lost 2 bases, leaving 6 bases of the junction unmatched. This CDR3 is 15 amino acids long. Germline values: CDR1 MDHEN, CDR2 SYDVKM.

Material for sequencing was naive CD4+ T cells sorted from blood. Subset indicated: CD45RA+ positively selected. The sequence derives from a man aged 18-30 years in good health. The J gene is TRBJ1-4, the V gene TRBV28, with TRBD1 matching over 9 bases. Here the CDR3 reads CASSLVGQGDEKLFF. The CDR3 nucleotides are TGTGCCAGCAGTTTAGTGGGACAGGGAGACGAAAAACTGTTTTTT.